These 9 T cell receptor beta chains were sequenced from one sample in a study of blood T cell repertoires in COVID-19. Assay used: immunoSEQ multiplex PCR; TCRdb lists only in-frame clones, some missing. The top ten hold about 4.3% of the sample, which has approximately 300,000 clones, approximately 85% seen once. Sample: PBMCs or T cells enriched from blood (not recorded which). The receptors stem from a woman in her twenties or thirties who had recovered from COVID-19.

The chain has TRBV28 and TRBJ1-5; the D gene is possibly TRBD1 (5 bases). The germline gives CDR1 MDHEN, CDR2 SYDVKM. V gave up 8 bases and J gave up 10 bases, with 12 bases separating them. The CDR3 covers 11 residues. CDR3 DNA: TGTGCCAGCGTTGGGGGAGGCCCCCAGCATTTT. Amino acids: CASVGGGPQHF.

The rearrangement joins TRBV3-1 (or the pseudogene TRBV3-2) to TRBJ1-5; D remains unclear. Per the germline V gene, CDR1 is LGHDT and CDR2 is YNNKEL (reference sequence). This CDR3 contains 14 residues. V was shortened by 7 bases and J by 2 bases, with 12 bases between the two germline ends. CDR3 nucleotide sequence: TGTGCCAGCAAATCCGGGGAGGGCAATCAGCCCCAGCATTTT. This encodes CASKSGEGNQPQHF.

The chain employs TRBV6-5 and TRBJ1-2, with unresolved D. Trimming stripped 6 bases from V and 4 bases from J, with 15 bases between. The CDR3 runs to 14 residues. Germline CDR1 reads MNHEY; CDR2 reads SVGAGI. The CDR3 coding sequence is TGTGCCAGCAGCTCGGACGGCGGGAGCTATGGCTACACCTTC. Translation: CASSSDGGSYGYTF.

The chain couples TRBV7-9 to TRBJ2-1; TRBD1 matches 10 bases. The CDR3 length is 16 residues. Germline CDR1 and CDR2: SEHNR and FQNEAQ (reference sequence). V lost 1 base, J lost 8 bases, and 8 bases stayed unmatched. CDR3 DNA sequence: TGTGCCAGCAGCTTAGTGGGGACAGGGGTTATCGATGAGCAGTTCTTC. Translated: CASSLVGTGVIDEQFF.

This chain connects TRBV19 to TRBJ1-5; 8 nucleotides agree with TRBD1. Germline CDR1 and CDR2: LNHDA and SQIVND (reference sequence). Unmatched junction bases numbered 17, after V lost 5 bases and J lost 5 bases. The CDR3 sequence is 18 residues long. The CDR3 is CASSAPSSGQGLYQPQHF. Here the CDR3 DNA reads TGTGCCAGTAGTGCCCCATCTTCCGGACAGGGTTTATATCAGCCCCAGCATTTT.

The J gene is TRBJ2-7, the V gene TRBV27; possible D gene TRBD2, 6 bases. Trimming removed 2 bases at V and 3 bases at J, with 14 bases between. CDR3 length: 15 residues. Per the germline V gene, CDR1 is MNHEY and CDR2 is SMNVEV (reference sequence). CDR3 residues: CASSLATGTFYEQYF. The CDR3 DNA reads as TGTGCCAGCAGTTTAGCCACCGGGACTTTCTACGAGCAGTACTTC.

This chain links TRBV5-1 with TRBJ2-4, with D uncertain. CDR3 size: 16 residues. V gave up 0 bases and J gave up 2 bases, with 12 bases separating them. Germline values: CDR1 SGHRS, CDR2 YFSETQ. As DNA, the CDR3 is TGCGCCAGCAGCTTGGTGGGCCCCACGCCCAAAAACATTCAGTACTTC. Amino acids: CASSLVGPTPKNIQYF.

The chain joins TRBV5-1 to TRBJ2-1; weak D call: TRBD2 (6 bases). With 4 bases removed from V and 7 bases from J, the gap between germline ends came to 9 bases. Germline CDR1 SGHRS, CDR2 YFSETQ. The CDR3 runs to 12 residues. CDR3 DNA sequence: TGCGCCAGCAGCCCGACTAGGAATGAGCAGTTCTTC. This translates into CASSPTRNEQFF.

This clone was seen just once. The V and J genes are TRBV28 and TRBJ1-4, with a possible D match to TRBD1 (5 bases). The ends were cut back, 7 bases at V and 4 bases at J, with 13 bases in the middle. CDR3 length: 14 residues. Germline V lookup: CDR1 MDHEN, CDR2 SYDVKM. CDR3 loop: CASTAQDINEKLFF. DNA for the CDR3: TGTGCCAGCACCGCACAGGACATTAATGAAAAACTGTTTTTT.